The 19 T cell receptor beta chains below come from one sample, sequenced in a study of T cells in localized non-small cell lung cancer. Produced via immunoSEQ multiplex PCR; TCRdb's table is partial and in-frame only. Of about 76,000 clones listed, about four fifths were seen once; the top ten hold 1% to 1.5%. The starting material was peripheral blood, obtained before any cancer treatment. The receptors come from an older female donor with stage I lung adenocarcinoma.

V gene TRBV4-3 combines with J gene TRBJ1-1; D uncertain. CDR1 is LGHNA, CDR2 YSLEER, per germline. Trimming shortened V by 0 bases and J by 1 base, and 9 bases separated the two germline ends. The CDR3 is 15 amino acids. The CDR3 DNA sequence: TGCGCCAGCAGCCAAGATCTTGGGGAGAACACTGAAGCTTTCTTT. Protein: CASSQDLGENTEAFF.

The rearrangement joins TRBV5-1 to TRBJ1-2; 10 nucleotides agree with TRBD1. The CDR3 sequence is 13 residues long. Germline V gene sequence: CDR1 SGHRS, CDR2 YFSETQ. J lost 8 bases, V lost 4 bases, and 5 bases had no gene match. Here the CDR3 DNA reads TGCGCCAGCAGCGTCGGGACAGGGGAAGGCTACACCTTC. Residues: CASSVGTGEGYTF.

The V and J genes are TRBV5-1 and TRBJ1-1, with a possible D match to TRBD1 (5 bases). V lost 2 bases to trimming and J lost 5 bases, with 16 bases between them. Germline V gene data show CDR1 as SGHRS and CDR2 as YFSETQ. The CDR3 extends over 15 amino acids. CDR3 protein: CASSFSGGDRTEAFF. The CDR3 DNA follows: TGCGCCAGCAGCTTCTCCGGAGGGGATAGGACTGAAGCTTTCTTT.

The genes are TRBV6-1 and TRBJ1-4; TRBD1 matches 7 bases. CDR1 and CDR2 (germline): MNHNS, SASEGT. The CDR3 has 14 amino acids. The V segment lost 4 bases and the J segment 4 bases; nucleotides outside the gene matches: 3. In DNA, the CDR3 is TGTGCCAGCAGTGCCGGGACAGTTAATGAAAAACTGTTTTTT. Protein product: CASSAGTVNEKLFF.

The rearrangement uses TRBV29-1 and TRBJ2-4; 7 bases agree with TRBD1. V dropped 6 bases and J dropped 0; count of bases not matched to a gene: 2. The CDR3 is 13 residues long. Germline CDR1 and CDR2: SQVTM and ANQGSEA. The CDR3 spells CSVTGLAKNIQYF. In nucleotides, the CDR3 is TGCAGCGTGACAGGGCTAGCCAAAAACATTCAGTACTTC. Full variable domain (missing parts from reference TRBV29-1 and TRBJ2-4): SAVISQKPSRDICQRGTSLTIQCQVDSQVTMMFWYRQQPGQSLTLIATANQGSEATYESGFVIDKFPISRPNLTFSTLTVSNMSPEDSSIYLCSVTGLAKNIQYFGAGTRLSVL.

The V and J genes are TRBV2 and TRBJ2-3; D gene uncertain. The CDR3 has 13 residues. Trimming shortened V by 7 bases and J by 4 bases, and 12 bases separated the two germline ends. CDR1 and CDR2 from the germline V gene are SNHLY and FYNNEI. The DNA of the CDR3 is TGTGCCAGCACCTCAGTCGTGGCAGATACGCAGTATTTT. Its protein product is CASTSVVADTQYF.

As DNA, the CDR3 is TGTGCCAGCAGCTTGGGACAGGGCAGGGACACCCAGTACTTC. It yields the protein CASSLGQGRDTQYF. The chain is built from TRBV5-5 and TRBJ2-5; 7 nucleotides line up with TRBD1. Germline assignment: CDR1 SGHKS and CDR2 YYEKEE (reference sequence). The CDR3 is 14 amino acids. Losses at the gene ends were 0 bases for V and 8 bases for J; bases not matched to a gene: 7.

The rearrangement joins TRBV7-9 to TRBJ1-1; no firm D call. V dropped 1 base and J dropped 3 bases, with 15 bases sitting between them. Germline lookup yields CDR1 SEHNR and CDR2 FQNEAQ (reference sequence). There are 16 residues in the CDR3. The CDR3, as DNA: TGTGCCAGCAGCTTAGGGTTAGGGCGGCGGGACACTGAAGCTTTCTTT. It yields the protein CASSLGLGRRDTEAFF.

This clone was seen ten or more times. This same CDR3 is encoded by further DNA sequences in the sample. The chain is built from TRBV7-2 and TRBJ2-7; D gene unclear. V was trimmed by 1 base and J by 2 bases, leaving 15 bases between them. The CDR3 consists of 16 residues. CDR1 and CDR2 (germline): SGHTA, FQGNSA. CDR3 amino acids: CASSLVRGLSPYEQYF. The CDR3 DNA sequence: TGTGCCAGCAGCTTAGTACGTGGGCTTTCTCCCTACGAGCAGTACTTC.

CDR3 DNA: TGTGCCAGCAGCCCGGCGAAACAGACTGAAGCTTTCTTT. Protein product: CASSPAKQTEAFF. This chain connects TRBV7-2 to TRBJ1-1, with D unclear. V was shortened by 5 bases and J by 5 bases, with 12 bases between the two germline ends. Germline V gene data show CDR1 as SGHTA and CDR2 as FQGNSA. This CDR3 is 13 amino acids long.

The CDR3 DNA is TGTGCCAGCTCTATCCAGCGGGCTAGCTCCTACAATGAGCAGTTCTTC. Translating it yields CASSIQRASSYNEQFF. This chain joins TRBV18 and TRBJ2-1; TRBD2 might be the D (6 bases). The CDR3 sequence is 16 residues long. Trimming removed 6 bases from V and 0 bases from J, with 15 bases in between. CDR1 KGHSH and CDR2 LQKENI come from the germline V gene. Looking up the rest from reference TRBV18 and TRBJ2-1 gives the full variable domain: NAGVMQNPRHLVRRRGQEARLRCSPMKGHSHVYWYRQLPEEGLKFMVYLQKENIIDESGMPKERFSAEFPKEGPSILRIQQVVRGDSAAYFCASSIQRASSYNEQFFGPGTRLTVL.

The genes are TRBV28 and TRBJ1-5; no clear D. V was trimmed by 2 bases and J by 9 bases, leaving 11 bases between them. The CDR3 has 13 residues. Germline loops: CDR1 MDHEN, CDR2 SYDVKM. The DNA for the CDR3 is TGTGCCAGCAGTTTACACTACAATAGGCCCCAGCATTTT. Translation gives CASSLHYNRPQHF. Full variable domain (remainder filled in from reference TRBV28 and TRBJ1-5): DVKVTQSSRYLVKRTGEKVFLECVQDMDHENMFWYRQDPGLGLRLIYFSYDVKMKEKGDIPEGYSVSREKKERFSLILESASTNQTSMYLCASSLHYNRPQHFGDGTRLSIL.

The chain links TRBV25-1 to TRBJ2-1; D unclear. With 6 bases removed from V and 6 bases from J, the gap between germline ends came to 9 bases. The CDR3 totals 12 residues. Germline V gene lookup returns CDR1 MGHDK and CDR2 SYGVNS. The CDR3, as DNA: TGTGCCAGCAGGACTGGACCCAATGAGCAGTTCTTC. Residues: CASRTGPNEQFF.

The chain uses TRBV7-9 and TRBJ2-1; possible D gene TRBD1, 6 bases. The CDR3 has 14 amino acids. V lost 4 bases to trimming and J lost 9 bases, with 16 bases between them. The germline V gene encodes CDR1 SEHNR and CDR2 FQNEAQ (reference sequence). The CDR3 loop is CASSYRTGFGEQFF. CDR3 DNA: TGTGCCAGCAGCTACCGAACAGGGTTCGGTGAGCAGTTCTTC.

The chain has TRBV5-1 and TRBJ2-1; 8 positions agree with TRBD1. CDR3 size: 15 residues. Germline V gives CDR1 SGHRS, CDR2 YFSETQ. The V segment lost 1 base and the J segment 0 bases; nucleotides outside the gene matches: 0. This chain's CDR3 is CASSLTGGSYNEQFF. The DNA for the CDR3 is TGCGCCAGCAGCTTGACAGGGGGCTCCTACAATGAGCAGTTCTTC.

V usage is TRBV4-1 and J usage is TRBJ2-1; 14 bases agree with TRBD2. The CDR3 runs 19 residues. The V segment lost 3 bases and the J segment 1 base; nucleotides outside the gene matches: 8. The germline CDR1 and CDR2 sequences are MGHRA and YSYEKL. The DNA of the CDR3 is TGCGCCAGCAGCCACAGGACTAGCGGGGGGCGTGAGTCCTACAATGAGCAGTTCTTC. Protein sequence: CASSHRTSGGRESYNEQFF.

This chain connects TRBV7-2 to TRBJ2-7, with 7 nucleotides matching TRBD2. The germline CDR1 and CDR2 sequences are SGHTA and FQGNSA. V shed 6 bases and J 3 bases; nucleotides not matched to a gene: 8. The CDR3 covers 14 residues. The CDR3 nucleotides read TGTGCCAGCAGGGAGGGGCGGGAGATCTACGAGCAGTACTTC. Protein sequence: CASREGREIYEQYF.

This clone was seen a single time. The rearrangement uses TRBV19 and TRBJ1-2, with D maybe TRBD1 (6 bases). This CDR3 has 12 residues. Germline V gene sequence: CDR1 LNHDA, CDR2 SQIVND (reference sequence). V gave up 5 bases and J gave up 4 bases, with 8 bases separating them. The CDR3 DNA follows: TGTGCCAGTAGTCCGACAGGCTATGGCTACACCTTC. Protein: CASSPTGYGYTF.

The chain employs TRBV5-4 and TRBJ1-1, with D possibly being TRBD1 (6 bases). The CDR3 totals 15 residues. The germline V and J ends were trimmed by 10 bases and 6 bases, with 25 bases remaining between them. The germline V gene has CDR1 SGHNT and CDR2 YYREEE (reference sequence). For the CDR3, the DNA is TGTGCCTCCTATACAATAGGGGGGATTAAGTCTGAAGCTTTCTTT. It encodes CASYTIGGIKSEAFF.